The clone carrying this T cell receptor (beta chain) was detected a few times. The antigen is unknown. These data are taken from a study of T-cell reconstitution after alpha-beta-depleted transplantation in children. Overall study results and limits: Alpha-beta T cells about two months after transplant reportedly derived from several hundred expanded graft clones. At the one-year point after transplant, T-cell counts and TCRbeta diversity were found to come mostly from T cells that had been newly produced. Surviving recipient T cells and intrathymic progenitors accounted for some patients' high TCRbeta diversity at day 60.

Unique molecular identifiers tagged the TCRbeta library. TCRdb re-analysed the PCR reads in MiXCR, keeping a single row per CDR3 protein. The sample records about a million distinct CDR3 sequences, roughly 29% being singletons. This specimen consisted of PBMCs, mostly from graft donor cells, obtained 360 days after TCRalphabeta/CD19-depleted stem cell transplant. This receptor was taken from a boy less than two years old who had a stem cell transplant for SCID, so the T cells may come from the graft donor.

CDR3 DNA sequence: TGTGCCAGCAGCGTAGGACAGGGGGGGCCCCAGCATTTT. It is translated as CASSVGQGGPQHF. The gene calls are TRBV9 and TRBJ1-5, with TRBD1 identical over 9 bases. The CDR3 runs 13 residues. V shed 0 bases, J shed 9 bases, and the junction held 1 base outside the gene matches. Germline lookup yields CDR1 SGDLS and CDR2 YYNGEE.